One sample yielded the 30 T cell receptor beta chains listed below, sequenced in a study of blood T cell repertoires in COVID-19. TCRdb's table, derived via immunoSEQ multiplex PCR, lists solely in-frame clones and lacks some. This table has around 300,000 clones, 88% appearing once. Sequenced material: PBMCs or T cells enriched from blood (not recorded which). The receptors stem from a woman aged 60-70 years in a cohort exposed to, infected with or recovered from COVID-19 (not recorded which).

The chain links TRBV30 to TRBJ2-1; weak D call: TRBD1 (6 bases). This CDR3 is built from 17 residues. With 0 bases removed from V and 3 bases from J, the gap between germline ends came to 18 bases. Germline V CDR1 and CDR2: GTSNPN, SVGIG (reference sequence). The CDR3 coding sequence is TGTGCCTGGAGTGTACAGGGCGGGTTAAAGTACTACAATGAGCAGTTCTTC. It translates to CAWSVQGGLKYYNEQFF. Filled out from reference TRBV30 and TRBJ2-1, the complete variable domain reads SQTIHQWPATLVQPVGSPLSLECTVEGTSNPNLYWYRQAAGRGLQLLFYSVGIGQISSEVPQNLSASRPQDRQFILSSKKLLLSDSGFYLCAWSVQGGLKYYNEQFFGPGTRLTVL.

The chain recombines TRBV7-9 with TRBJ2-7, with a weak D call TRBD1 (6 bases). Germline V lookup: CDR1 SEHNR, CDR2 FQNEAQ (reference sequence). The CDR3 covers 14 residues. V dropped 4 bases and J dropped 2 bases, with 12 bases sitting between them. In nucleotides, the CDR3 is TGTGCCAGCAGCTCCGGTCAGGGGACCTACGAGCAGTACTTC. It codes for CASSSGQGTYEQYF.

CDR3 coding DNA: TGTGCCAGCAGTGGCACTAGCGTCTCGCCGTTCTTC. This encodes CASSGTSVSPFF. The rearrangement links TRBV28 to TRBJ2-1, with 7 bases lining up with TRBD2. CDR1 MDHEN and CDR2 SYDVKM come from the germline V gene. CDR3 length: 12 residues. V lost 5 bases and J lost 15; bases outside the gene matches: 10.

The chain couples TRBV18 to TRBJ2-7; TRBD1 aligns across 9 bases. Germline V gives CDR1 KGHSH, CDR2 LQKENI. Unmatched junction bases numbered 10, after V lost 9 bases and J lost 7 bases. The CDR3 sequence is 13 residues long. The CDR3 here is CASSRDRDSEQYF. For the CDR3, the DNA is TGTGCCAGTTCCCGGGACAGGGATTCGGAGCAGTACTTC.

This clone has only one observation. The chain carries TRBV28 and TRBJ2-2, with D tentatively TRBD2 (5 bases). The CDR3 totals 12 residues. Germline lookup yields CDR1 MDHEN and CDR2 SYDVKM. V lost 5 bases and J lost 5, with 6 bases in between. CDR3 region: CASSQRTGELFF. CDR3 bases: TGTGCCAGCAGTCAGCGGACCGGGGAGCTGTTTTTT.

The V gene is TRBV28, the J gene TRBJ1-2; D perhaps matches TRBD1 (6 bases). The CDR3 is 14 residues long. Germline loops: CDR1 MDHEN, CDR2 SYDVKM. V was clipped by 6 bases and J by 3 bases, with 14 bases between them. As DNA, the CDR3 is TGTGCCAGCAGCACACAGGGTAGACACTATGGCTACACCTTC. Translating it yields CASSTQGRHYGYTF.

The V call is TRBV30, the J call TRBJ1-5; 7 nucleotides line up with TRBD1. From germline, CDR1 is GTSNPN and CDR2 SVGIG (reference sequence). This CDR3 region has 14 residues. The V segment lost 1 base and the J segment 4 bases; nucleotides outside the gene matches: 4. Written as DNA, the CDR3 is TGTGCCTGGAGTGGCAAGGACAGGAATCAGCCCCAGCATTTT. Translated, it gives CAWSGKDRNQPQHF. Complete variable domain (other parts from reference TRBV30 and TRBJ1-5): SQTIHQWPATLVQPVGSPLSLECTVEGTSNPNLYWYRQAAGRGLQLLFYSVGIGQISSEVPQNLSASRPQDRQFILSSKKLLLSDSGFYLCAWSGKDRNQPQHFGDGTRLSIL.

The chain employs TRBV5-1 and TRBJ1-1; 8 bases match TRBD1. The V segment lost 4 bases and the J segment 1 base; nucleotides outside the gene matches: 6. The CDR3 consists of 15 residues. Per germline, CDR1 SGHRS and CDR2 YFSETQ. As DNA, the CDR3 is TGCGCCAGCAGCGCTCGGACAGGGAGGAACACTGAAGCTTTCTTT. As protein: CASSARTGRNTEAFF.

With respect to this clone: An end of the junction differs from the germline gene, which may be a read error. The chain carries TRBV5-4 and TRBJ1-2, with 12 bases that match TRBD1. The CDR3 extends over 13 amino acids. CDR1 is SGHNT and CDR2 is YYREEE in the germline V gene (reference sequence). CDR3 coding DNA: TGTGCCAGCAGCTTGGGGGGGACAGGGGGCCTGGCCTTC. Translated: CASSLGGTGGLAF.

The gene calls are TRBV20-1 and TRBJ2-1; TRBD2 matches at 10 bases. Germline V gene lookup returns CDR1 DFQATT and CDR2 SNEGSKA (reference sequence). The CDR3 spans 18 residues. The V and J ends lost 3 bases and 1 base, in that order; junction bases with no gene match: 12. Here the CDR3 DNA reads TGCAGTGCTAGTTCCCACGCTAGCGGGAGAGGGTCCTACAATGAGCAGTTCTTC. Translated, it gives CSASSHASGRGSYNEQFF.

The chain employs TRBV28 and TRBJ2-7; D possibly corresponds to TRBD1 (5 bases). Trimming cost V 8 bases and J 5 bases, with 19 bases left between them. CDR1 is MDHEN and CDR2 is SYDVKM in the germline V gene. CDR3 length equals 14 residues. The DNA for the CDR3 is TGTGCCAGCTTCAGGGATAGGGCGAACAACGAGCAGTACTTC. Its protein product is CASFRDRANNEQYF.

The gene calls are TRBV2 and TRBJ1-5, with D possibly matching TRBD1 (6 bases). The germline CDR1 and CDR2 sequences are SNHLY and FYNNEI. Trimming left V 8 bases short and J 4 bases short, with 18 bases between. This CDR3 contains 15 residues. The CDR3 region is CASAEEFGTNQPQHF. The CDR3, as DNA: TGTGCCAGCGCAGAGGAGTTCGGGACAAATCAGCCCCAGCATTTT. Using reference TRBV2 and TRBJ1-5 for the parts outside the CDR3, the full variable domain is EPEVTQTPSHQVTQMGQEVILRCVPISNHLYFYWYRQILGQKVEFLVSFYNNEISEKSEIFDDQFSVERPDGSNFTLKIRSTKLEDSAMYFCASAEEFGTNQPQHFGDGTRLSIL.

The rearrangement joins TRBV18 to TRBJ1-6; D is possibly TRBD1 (5 bases). CDR3 length: 14 amino acids. Between the trimmed V and J ends, which lost 0 bases and 9 bases, there was a span of 9 bases. Germline assignment: CDR1 KGHSH and CDR2 LQKENI. The DNA of the CDR3 is TGTGCCAGCTCACCACCGACAGTGGGTTCACCCCTCCACTTT. It codes for CASSPPTVGSPLHF.

The chain links TRBV3-1 (or the pseudogene TRBV3-2) to TRBJ1-1; no definite D call. Trimming took 5 bases from V and 1 from J, leaving 5 bases between them. The V gene's germline CDR1 is LGHDT and CDR2 YNNKEL (reference sequence). The CDR3 covers 12 residues. The CDR3 is CASSEGNTEAFF. CDR3 bases: TGTGCCAGCAGCGAGGGGAACACTGAAGCTTTCTTT.

As for this clone: Different DNA sequences within this sample yield the same CDR3. J is TRBJ1-5 and V is TRBV2; D might be TRBD1 (5 bases). The CDR3 runs 15 residues. The germline V gene has CDR1 SNHLY and CDR2 FYNNEI. V was pared by 1 base and J by 0 bases, with 7 bases between. CDR3 region: CASSEEGLSNQPQHF. CDR3 nucleotides: TGTGCCAGCAGTGAAGAGGGACTTAGCAATCAGCCCCAGCATTTT.

This clone has a single count. CDR3 sequence (DNA): TGTGCCAGCAGTGGGGGGGCGAATGAGCAGTTCTTC. It encodes CASSGGANEQFF. This sequence joins TRBV27 and TRBJ2-1; possibly TRBD2 for D (7 bases). The V end lost 5 bases, the J end lost 7 bases, and 9 bases lay between the germline ends. CDR1 and CDR2 from the germline V gene are MNHEY and SMNVEV (reference sequence). The CDR3 totals 12 residues.

The V and J genes are TRBV28 and TRBJ2-6; D perhaps matches TRBD2 (5 bases). This CDR3 has 14 amino acids. CDR1 and CDR2 (germline): MDHEN, SYDVKM. V lost 6 bases to trimming and J lost 4 bases, with 10 bases between them. CDR3 region: CASRWRVGANVLTF. The CDR3, as DNA: TGTGCCAGCAGATGGCGGGTCGGGGCCAACGTCCTGACTTTC.

This chain links TRBV30 with TRBJ1-6, with 8 positions matching TRBD1. Germline V gives CDR1 GTSNPN, CDR2 SVGIG (reference sequence). V dropped 0 bases and J dropped 4; count of bases not matched to a gene: 2. This CDR3 contains 15 residues. The CDR3 reads CAWSVRTGYNSPLHF. In nucleotides, the CDR3 is TGTGCCTGGAGTGTCCGGACAGGGTATAATTCACCCCTCCACTTT.

The chain combines TRBV6-5 with TRBJ1-6; D uncertain. CDR1 is MNHEY, CDR2 SVGAGI, per germline. V shed 5 bases and J shed 10 bases, with 15 bases lying between them. The CDR3 contains 14 residues. The CDR3 DNA sequence: TGTGCCAGCAGTCGGACTGCTGTCGGGTCACCCCTCCACTTT. The encoded protein is CASSRTAVGSPLHF.

The genes are TRBV6-5 and TRBJ1-1; tentatively, D is TRBD1 (6 bases). The CDR3 is 15 amino acids. Germline V lookup: CDR1 MNHEY, CDR2 SVGAGI. V lost 5 bases and J lost 3, with 16 bases in between. The CDR3 here is CASSPRQVGDTEAFF. The DNA for the CDR3 is TGTGCCAGCAGTCCCAGACAGGTCGGGGACACTGAAGCTTTCTTT.

The chain uses TRBV7-3 and TRBJ2-1, with 12 bases matching TRBD2. CDR3 size: 15 residues. CDR1 and CDR2 (germline): SGHTA, FQGTGA. Trimming took 1 base from V and 10 from J; bases not matched to a gene: 5. CDR3 region: CASSLRLAGAGEQFF. DNA for the CDR3: TGTGCCAGCAGCTTAAGACTAGCGGGAGCTGGAGAGCAGTTCTTC.

V usage is TRBV7-6 and J usage is TRBJ2-5; tentatively, D is TRBD2 (7 bases). Germline V gene data show CDR1 as SGHVS and CDR2 as FNYEAQ. Trimming stripped 5 bases from V and 4 bases from J, with 17 bases between. This CDR3 spans 15 amino acids. The DNA for the CDR3 is TGTGCCAGCAGCCTCAGGAGGGGGGGCGTAGAGACCCAGTACTTC. Protein: CASSLRRGGVETQYF.

V gene TRBV28 combines with J gene TRBJ1-4; no clear D gene. V was pared by 2 bases and J by 2 bases, with 9 bases between. Germline loops: CDR1 MDHEN, CDR2 SYDVKM. This CDR3 spans 15 amino acids. CDR3 amino acids: CASSLRRATNEKLFF. The CDR3 region has the DNA TGTGCCAGCAGTTTACGGAGGGCGACTAATGAAAAACTGTTTTTT. The whole variable domain, filled in from reference TRBV28 and TRBJ1-4, reads DVKVTQSSRYLVKRTGEKVFLECVQDMDHENMFWYRQDPGLGLRLIYFSYDVKMKEKGDIPEGYSVSREKKERFSLILESASTNQTSMYLCASSLRRATNEKLFFGSGTQLSVL.

This chain links TRBV6-5 with TRBJ2-3; D possibly corresponds to TRBD1 (5 bases). Germline V lookup: CDR1 MNHEY, CDR2 SVGAGI. CDR3 length equals 13 residues. The V end was cut by 2 bases, the J end by 6 bases, with 9 bases between. As DNA, the CDR3 is TGTGCCAGCAGTTACGGGGCCGCGGATACGCAGTATTTT. This gives the protein CASSYGAADTQYF.

A remark on this clone: In the same sample, other DNA sequences code for this CDR3. The chain combines TRBV28 with TRBJ2-7, with D possibly matching TRBD2 (6 bases). V gave up 3 bases and J gave up 1 base, with 7 bases separating them. CDR3 length: 13 amino acids. Germline CDR1 is MDHEN and CDR2 is SYDVKM. The chain's CDR3 is CASSFGGSYEQYF. As DNA, the CDR3 is TGTGCCAGCAGTTTCGGAGGGTCCTACGAGCAGTACTTC. The complete variable domain, with remaining parts taken from reference TRBV28 and TRBJ2-7, reads DVKVTQSSRYLVKRTGEKVFLECVQDMDHENMFWYRQDPGLGLRLIYFSYDVKMKEKGDIPEGYSVSREKKERFSLILESASTNQTSMYLCASSFGGSYEQYFGPGTRLTVT.

The chain links TRBV3-1 (or the pseudogene TRBV3-2) to TRBJ2-3; 11 positions match TRBD2. This CDR3 comprises 15 residues. Germline V gene data show CDR1 as LGHDT and CDR2 as YNNKEL (reference sequence). V lost 5 bases, J lost 3 bases, and 4 bases stayed unmatched. CDR3 in DNA: TGTGCCAGCAGCGTGACTAGCGGGACTACAGATACGCAGTATTTT. This translates into CASSVTSGTTDTQYF.

The gene calls are TRBV7-2 and TRBJ1-2, with 7 bases fitting TRBD1. With V trimmed by 1 base and J by 6 bases, 2 bases remained unmatched. The CDR3 spans 13 residues. Germline V lookup: CDR1 SGHTA, CDR2 FQGNSA. The DNA of the CDR3 is TGTGCCAGCAGCTTAGACAGGGGCAATGGCTACACCTTC. Its translation: CASSLDRGNGYTF.

The rearrangement joins TRBV11-2 to TRBJ1-5, with D maybe TRBD1 (6 bases). CDR1 is SGHAT and CDR2 is FQNNGV in the germline V gene. Trimming shortened V by 5 bases and J by 3 bases, and 11 bases separated the two germline ends. The CDR3 contains 14 residues. CDR3 in amino acids: CASSRTGFNQPQHF. The DNA of the CDR3 is TGTGCCAGCAGCCGCACAGGGTTCAATCAGCCCCAGCATTTT.

Points on this clone: The same CDR3 arises from other DNA sequences in this sample as well. The chain employs TRBV30 and TRBJ1-5, with D unclear. There are 14 residues in the CDR3. Germline V gene sequence: CDR1 GTSNPN, CDR2 SVGIG (reference sequence). V was cut by 0 bases and J by 0 bases, with 6 bases left in between. Here the CDR3 DNA reads TGTGCCTGGAGTGTACCCGGTAGCAATCAGCCCCAGCATTTT. Translation gives CAWSVPGSNQPQHF. Using reference TRBV30 and TRBJ1-5 for the parts outside the CDR3, the full variable domain is SQTIHQWPATLVQPVGSPLSLECTVEGTSNPNLYWYRQAAGRGLQLLFYSVGIGQISSEVPQNLSASRPQDRQFILSSKKLLLSDSGFYLCAWSVPGSNQPQHFGDGTRLSIL.

Only one count was recorded for this clone. The chain employs TRBV27 and TRBJ2-1; TRBD2 aligns across 8 bases. CDR1 is MNHEY, CDR2 SMNVEV, per germline (reference sequence). This CDR3 has 20 residues. V dropped 2 bases and J dropped 3; count of bases not matched to a gene: 18. CDR3 protein: CASSLRGWAGGPPGYNEQFF. DNA of the CDR3: TGTGCCAGCAGTTTACGAGGTTGGGCGGGAGGCCCTCCTGGCTACAATGAGCAGTTCTTC.